The 17 T cell receptor beta chains presented below share a single source sample, sequenced in a study of T cell responses to AZD1222 COVID-19 vaccine. The repertoire was sequenced with immunoSEQ multiplex PCR; TCRdb's copy has only in-frame clones and lacks some. The sample contains more than 90,000 clones, approximately 90% of which appear only once. The material sequenced was peripheral blood, taken 28 days after the second AZD1222 dose. These receptors originate from an adult who received the AZD1222 COVID-19 vaccine.

This chain connects TRBV6-5 to TRBJ1-2; tentative D call: TRBD1 (5 bases). The CDR3 is made up of 14 amino acids. In germline, CDR1 is MNHEY, CDR2 SVGAGI. The germline V and J ends were trimmed by 0 bases and 6 bases, with 11 bases remaining between them. The CDR3 region is CASSYSVQGNGYTF. In DNA form, the CDR3 reads TGTGCCAGCAGTTACTCGGTGCAGGGAAATGGCTACACCTTC.

The V gene is TRBV24-1, the J gene TRBJ2-2; 9 nucleotides match TRBD2. Germline CDR1 KGHDR, CDR2 SFDVKD. Trimming removed 5 bases from V and 1 base from J; junction bases left unmatched: 4. This CDR3 region has 16 residues. The CDR3 DNA reads as TGTGCCACCAGTGTAGCGGGAGTAGGGAACACCGGGGAGCTGTTTTTT. Protein product: CATSVAGVGNTGELFF.

The V and J genes are TRBV14 and TRBJ2-7; TRBD2 is a possible D gene (6 bases). Trimming shortened V by 0 bases and J by 9 bases, and 24 bases separated the two germline ends. The V gene's germline CDR1 is SGHDN and CDR2 FVKESK. The CDR3 sequence is 17 residues long. The CDR3 sequence: CASSQDLYPGEAGRQYF. The CDR3 DNA follows: TGTGCCAGCAGCCAAGATCTTTATCCGGGAGAGGCGGGAAGGCAGTACTTC.

This clone was picked up one time. The chain uses TRBV3-1 (or the pseudogene TRBV3-2) and TRBJ1-2, with TRBD1 identical over 9 bases. Germline assignment: CDR1 LGHDT and CDR2 YNNKEL (reference sequence). V shed 2 bases and J 8 bases; nucleotides not matched to a gene: 9. This CDR3 spans 15 amino acids. The chain's CDR3 is CASSQQGQGLWGYTF. The CDR3 DNA reads as TGTGCCAGCAGCCAACAGGGACAGGGTCTATGGGGCTACACCTTC.

Written as DNA, the CDR3 is TGTGCCACCAGTGAGACAGGGTCGCAAGAGACCCAGTACTTC. This sequence encodes CATSETGSQETQYF. The gene calls are TRBV24-1 and TRBJ2-5; 7 bases fit TRBD1. Germline values: CDR1 KGHDR, CDR2 SFDVKD. Losses at the gene ends were 4 bases for V and 2 bases for J; bases not matched to a gene: 3. CDR3 length equals 14 residues.

This rearrangement joins TRBV28 to TRBJ2-7, with TRBD2 identical over 9 bases. This CDR3 spans 15 amino acids. V lost 6 bases and J lost 4; bases outside the gene matches: 10. CDR1 is MDHEN, CDR2 SYDVKM, per germline. The CDR3 protein is CASSPRLAGKYEQYF. The DNA for the CDR3 is TGTGCCAGCAGCCCGCGGCTAGCGGGAAAGTACGAGCAGTACTTC.

The CDR3 coding sequence is TGTGCCGGGAAACAGGGGGCCGGCGATGGCTACACCTTC. Translation: CAGKQGAGDGYTF. The chain has TRBV6-5 and TRBJ1-2; 9 nucleotides line up with TRBD1. Germline V gene sequence: CDR1 MNHEY, CDR2 SVGAGI. V shed 11 bases, J shed 6 bases, and the junction held 10 bases outside the gene matches. CDR3 length equals 13 residues.

This clone has just a few counts. V and J are TRBV6-5 and TRBJ1-3; possible D gene TRBD1, 6 bases. The CDR3 has 15 amino acids. Germline V lookup: CDR1 MNHEY, CDR2 SVGAGI. Trimming cost V 0 bases and J 0 bases, with 6 bases left between them. CDR3 nucleotide sequence: TGTGCCAGCAGTTACTCACAGGGCTCTGGAAACACCATATATTTT. This encodes CASSYSQGSGNTIYF.

The CDR3 loop reads CASSYGLGARNIQYF. The CDR3 nucleotides are TGTGCCAGCAGTTATGGGCTAGGGGCGCGGAACATTCAGTACTTC. The chain has TRBV6-2 or TRBV6-3 and TRBJ2-4, with D possibly TRBD1 on 5 matching bases. The CDR3 is 15 residues long. Trimming removed 3 bases at V and 7 bases at J, with 16 bases between. CDR1 MNHEY and CDR2 SVGEGT come from the germline V gene.

The gene calls are TRBV19 and TRBJ1-3, with no clear D. This CDR3 has 14 residues. Trimming shortened V by 5 bases and J by 0 bases, and 8 bases separated the two germline ends. Germline assignment: CDR1 LNHDA and CDR2 SQIVND (reference sequence). CDR3 protein: CASSRGNSGNTIYF. The CDR3 DNA follows: TGTGCCAGTAGTCGAGGGAACTCTGGAAACACCATATATTTT.

The chain is built from TRBV30 and TRBJ1-5; D may be TRBD1 (5 bases). This CDR3 spans 11 amino acids. V was cut by 5 bases and J by 12 bases, with 14 bases left in between. CDR1 and CDR2 (germline): GTSNPN, SVGIG (reference sequence). The chain's CDR3 is CAWGRQGNQHF. The CDR3 coding sequence is TGTGCCTGGGGCCGTCAGGGAAACCAGCATTTT.

V usage is TRBV13 and J usage is TRBJ1-1, with 10 bases that match TRBD1. V gave up 4 bases and J gave up 3 bases; unmatched junction bases: 5. The CDR3 is 15 amino acids. The germline V gene has CDR1 PRHDT and CDR2 FYEKMQ (reference sequence). CDR3 in amino acids: CASSSTGGEHTEAFF. In nucleotides, the CDR3 is TGTGCCAGCAGCTCGACAGGGGGCGAGCACACTGAAGCTTTCTTT.

The rearrangement links TRBV9 to TRBJ2-2; D is perhaps TRBD2 (5 bases). The CDR3 sequence is 16 residues long. The germline V gene has CDR1 SGDLS and CDR2 YYNGEE. V shed 4 bases and J shed 5 bases, with 18 bases lying between them. The chain's CDR3 is CASSPRASWRTGELFF. The DNA for the CDR3 is TGTGCCAGCAGCCCAAGGGCTAGCTGGAGAACCGGGGAGCTGTTTTTT.

The chain uses TRBV28 and TRBJ1-2; no firm D call. This CDR3 contains 11 residues. The germline CDR1 and CDR2 sequences are MDHEN and SYDVKM. The V end lost 5 bases, the J end lost 4 bases, and 5 bases lay between the germline ends. As DNA, the CDR3 is TGTGCCAGCAGTAACACCTATGGCTACACCTTC. It encodes CASSNTYGYTF.

The J gene is TRBJ2-5, the V gene TRBV24-1; D uncertain. This CDR3 region has 15 residues. Germline loops: CDR1 KGHDR, CDR2 SFDVKD. Deletions cut 1 base from V and 5 bases from J, with 13 bases between. CDR3 protein: CATSDFSRDEETQYF. As DNA, the CDR3 is TGTGCCACCAGTGATTTCAGCCGTGATGAGGAGACCCAGTACTTC.

This clone came up once. The gene calls are TRBV28 and TRBJ1-6, with a possible D match to TRBD1 (5 bases). From germline, CDR1 is MDHEN and CDR2 SYDVKM. There are 15 residues in the CDR3. The germline V and J ends were trimmed by 5 bases and 10 bases, with 18 bases remaining between them. The CDR3 sequence is CASSPHEGMESPLHF. As DNA, the CDR3 is TGTGCCAGCAGTCCCCATGAGGGGATGGAGTCACCCCTCCACTTT.

The chain recombines TRBV6-2 or TRBV6-3 with TRBJ1-1, with TRBD1 matching over 11 bases. The germline V gene encodes CDR1 MNHEY and CDR2 SVGEGT. CDR3 length equals 16 residues. Unmatched junction bases numbered 8, after V lost 3 bases and J lost 5 bases. The CDR3 region has the DNA TGTGCCAGCAGTTATCGGACAGGGGGCCTTCGGACTGAAGCTTTCTTT. It translates to CASSYRTGGLRTEAFF.